What follows describes a single T cell receptor (beta chain). The entry originates in a study of blood T cell repertoires in COVID-19. The overall study: In each case, the material was cDNA or gDNA derived from T cells, B-cell-depleted T cells, or PBMCs.

Authors' methods: Reference gene primer amplification in the assay estimated nucleated cell counts. Produced via immunoSEQ multiplex PCR; TCRdb's table is partial and in-frame only. V, J and clone size reflect that table, while D and trimming were determined from the DNA. The data contain hundreds of thousands of clones, approximately 88% of them singletons. CDR1 GTSNPN and CDR2 SVGIG come from the germline V gene (reference sequence). CDR3 size: 13 residues. The germline V and J ends were trimmed by 4 bases and 7 bases, with 14 bases remaining between them. This TCR derives from a man aged 40-50 years with acute or convalescent COVID-19. The sample taken for sequencing was peripheral blood. The J gene is TRBJ1-5, the V gene TRBV30; maybe TRBD1 (6 bases). CDR3 residues: CAWTPGVGQPQHF. The CDR3 DNA reads as TGTGCCTGGACACCAGGGGTGGGGCAGCCCCAGCATTTT.